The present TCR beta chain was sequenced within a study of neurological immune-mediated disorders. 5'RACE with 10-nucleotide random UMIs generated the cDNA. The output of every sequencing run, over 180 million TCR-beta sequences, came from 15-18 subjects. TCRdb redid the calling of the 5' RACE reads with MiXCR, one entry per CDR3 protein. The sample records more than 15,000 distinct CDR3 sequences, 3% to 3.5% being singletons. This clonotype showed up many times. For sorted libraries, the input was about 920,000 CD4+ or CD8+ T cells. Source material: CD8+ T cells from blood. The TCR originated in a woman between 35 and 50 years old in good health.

The CDR3 sequence: CASVPGQGRSGYTF. The DNA for the CDR3 is TGCGCCAGCGTCCCGGGACAGGGAAGGAGTGGCTACACCTTC. J is TRBJ1-2 and V is TRBV4-1; 9 bases map to TRBD1. The CDR3 sequence is 14 residues long. The trim removed 8 bases at V and 7 bases at J, leaving 11 bases unmatched. Germline V gives CDR1 MGHRA, CDR2 YSYEKL.